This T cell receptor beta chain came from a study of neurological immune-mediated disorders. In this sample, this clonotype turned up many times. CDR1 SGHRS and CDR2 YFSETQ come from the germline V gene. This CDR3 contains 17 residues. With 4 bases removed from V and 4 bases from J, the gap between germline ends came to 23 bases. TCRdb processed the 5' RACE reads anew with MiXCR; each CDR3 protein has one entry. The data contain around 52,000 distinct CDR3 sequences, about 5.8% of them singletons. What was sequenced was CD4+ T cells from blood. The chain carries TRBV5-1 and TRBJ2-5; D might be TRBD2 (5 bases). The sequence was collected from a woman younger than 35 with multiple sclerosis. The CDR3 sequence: CASSRGSRGVMSETQYF. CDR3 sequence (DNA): TGCGCCAGCAGCCGCGGGTCCCGTGGGGTGATGTCAGAGACCCAGTACTTC.